These T cell receptor beta chains were read from a single sample in a study of lymphopenia after photon versus proton radiotherapy. The protocol was immunoSEQ multiplex PCR, while the TCRdb copy is restricted to in-frame clones and leaves out a portion. The sample carries 55,000 to 70,000 clones, 85% to 95% recorded once. The sequenced sample was peripheral blood, obtained from a patient treated with photon-based radiotherapy. All receptors come from a woman aged 35 to 49 with cholangiocarcinoma. The CDR3 runs from the conserved cysteine through the conserved F or W. The D gene is left open where the match is weak. Expanded clones get a size class; other rows say once, few or many, or leave the size out.

J: TRBJ1-2
D: -
size: -
V: TRBV2
DNA: TGTGCCAGCAGCGCAGGGGTTTACAGCGGCTACACCTTC
CDR3: CASSAGVYSGYTF

J: TRBJ2-2
D: TRBD1
size: once
V: TRBV29-1
DNA: TGCAGCTGGGCAGGGGGCACCGGGGAGCTGTTTTTT
CDR3: CSWAGGTGELFF

J: TRBJ2-1
D: -
size: -
V: TRBV10-2
DNA: TGCGCCAGCAAGACCAGCTCCTACAATGAGCAGTTCTTC
CDR3: CASKTSSYNEQFF

J: TRBJ2-3
D: -
size: -
V: TRBV10-3
DNA: TGTGCCATCAGTGACAGGGGGGCGCAGTATTTT
CDR3: CAISDRGAQYF

J: TRBJ2-1
D: -
size: -
V: TRBV7-2
DNA: TGTGCCAGCAGCCTGCGACTGACGAGCTCCTACAATGAGCAGTTCTTC
CDR3: CASSLRLTSSYNEQFF

J: TRBJ1-5
D: -
size: -
V: TRBV30
DNA: TGTGCCTGGAGTGTACAGAGTGGGCCCCAGCATTTT
CDR3: CAWSVQSGPQHF

J: TRBJ1-1
D: TRBD1
size: -
V: TRBV29-1
DNA: TGCAGCGTTAAGGGACAGGCAAGTTACGAAGCTTTCTTT
CDR3: CSVKGQASYEAFF

J: TRBJ2-1
D: TRBD1
size: -
V: TRBV11-1
DNA: TGTGCCAGCAGCTTAAACCCAGGGGGCCTTAGCTCCTACAATGAGCAGTTCTTC
CDR3: CASSLNPGGLSSYNEQFF

J: TRBJ2-7
D: -
size: -
V: TRBV6-6
DNA: TGTGCCAGCAGCCTCAGGGAGGTTCGGTACGAGCAGTACTTC
CDR3: CASSLREVRYEQYF

J: TRBJ1-2
D: -
size: -
V: TRBV30
DNA: TGTGCCCGGGGCCAGGGTATAAACTATGGCTACACCTTC
CDR3: CARGQGINYGYTF

J: TRBJ2-1
D: -
size: -
V: TRBV28
DNA: TGTGCCAGCACCGCTACAGGGCGTCGGCTCTACAATGAGCAGTTCTTC
CDR3: CASTATGRRLYNEQFF

J: TRBJ2-7
D: -
size: -
V: TRBV27
DNA: TGTGCCAGCGGCTACTCAACTTCCTACGAGCAGTACTTC
CDR3: CASGYSTSYEQYF

J: TRBJ2-7
D: -
size: -
V: TRBV6-1
DNA: TGTGCCAGCAGCGGGGGCAGAACCTACGAGCAGTACTTC
CDR3: CASSGGRTYEQYF

J: TRBJ1-3
D: -
size: -
V: TRBV11-2
DNA: TGTGCCAGCAGCCGGGGGGGGTCCGGAAACACCATATATTTT
CDR3: CASSRGGSGNTIYF

J: TRBJ2-5
D: -
size: -
V: TRBV7-3
DNA: TGTGCCAGCAGCTTAGGGGCAGAAGAGACCCAGTACTTC
CDR3: CASSLGAEETQYF

J: TRBJ2-7
D: TRBD1
size: -
V: TRBV5-1
DNA: TGCGCCAGCAGCTTGTTGGGACAGGGGCCCGAGCAGTACTTC
CDR3: CASSLLGQGPEQYF

J: TRBJ1-2
D: TRBD1
size: once
V: TRBV29-1
DNA: TGCAGCGTTGATATTCAGGGGGGGGAGTATGGCTACACCTTC
CDR3: CSVDIQGGEYGYTF

J: TRBJ2-2
D: TRBD2
size: -
V: TRBV6-6
DNA: TGTGCCAGCAGTTCCCGGACTAGTGCGGCCGGGGAGCTGTTTTTT
CDR3: CASSSRTSAAGELFF

J: TRBJ2-3
D: -
size: -
V: TRBV5-1
DNA: TGCGCCAGCAGCTTGGAGGGGTTCGGCACAGATACGCAGTATTTT
CDR3: CASSLEGFGTDTQYF

J: TRBJ1-2
D: -
size: -
V: TRBV13
DNA: TGTGCCAGCAGCTTAGTAACCTATGGCTACACCTTC
CDR3: CASSLVTYGYTF

J: TRBJ1-1
D: -
size: -
V: TRBV10-3
DNA: TGTGCCACCCACACAGGAGCGGCTGAAGCTTTCTTT
CDR3: CATHTGAAEAFF

J: TRBJ2-5
D: -
size: -
V: TRBV7-9
DNA: TGTGCCAGCAGCTTAGCGGGGGAAGGAGAGACCCAGTACTTC
CDR3: CASSLAGEGETQYF

J: TRBJ1-1
D: -
size: once
V: TRBV4-1
DNA: TGCGCCAGCAGCCATCGGACAGAAGCTTTCTTT
CDR3: CASSHRTEAFF

J: TRBJ1-1
D: TRBD1
size: -
V: TRBV7-6
DNA: TGTGCCAGCAGCCCATGGACAGGGGAGGACACTGAAGCTTTCTTT
CDR3: CASSPWTGEDTEAFF

J: TRBJ2-7
D: -
size: -
V: TRBV27
DNA: TGTGCCAGCAGTCCTGCGGGGTACGACTACGAGCAGTACTTC
CDR3: CASSPAGYDYEQYF

J: TRBJ2-5
D: -
size: -
V: TRBV6-6
DNA: TGTGCCAGCACGGGCAGCCCGTTCCAAGAGACCCAGTACTTC
CDR3: CASTGSPFQETQYF

J: TRBJ1-5
D: -
size: -
V: TRBV9
DNA: TGTGCCAGCAGCGTAGTCCCTGGCAGGGTCCTGCATTTT
CDR3: CASSVVPGRVLHF

J: TRBJ2-2
D: -
size: -
V: TRBV4-3
DNA: TGCGCCAGCAGCCAAGTGGGTGTCTCCGATCGGAGGGTGGGAAACACCGGGGAGCTGTTTTTT
CDR3: CASSQVGVSDRRVGNTGELFF

J: TRBJ1-2
D: TRBD1
size: -
V: TRBV2
DNA: TGTGCCAGCAGTGGGACAGGGGGAACCTATGGCTACACCTTC
CDR3: CASSGTGGTYGYTF

J: TRBJ1-2
D: -
size: -
V: TRBV19
DNA: TGTGCCAGTAGTATTAGTCCAAGGCCCCCCAGCTATGGCTACACCTTC
CDR3: CASSISPRPPSYGYTF

J: TRBJ2-5
D: -
size: -
V: TRBV7-9
DNA: TGTGCCAGCAGCCACCGACCTCCCAAGGGAGAGACCCAGTACTTC
CDR3: CASSHRPPKGETQYF

J: TRBJ1-1
D: TRBD1
size: -
V: TRBV5-1
DNA: TGCGCCAGCAGCCACGGACAGGGGGCTGAGACTTACACTGAAGCTTTCTTT
CDR3: CASSHGQGAETYTEAFF

J: TRBJ2-5
D: TRBD1
size: -
V: TRBV13
DNA: TGTGCCAGCAGCCGAAAAAGGGACAGACAAGAGACCCAGTACTTC
CDR3: CASSRKRDRQETQYF

J: TRBJ1-6
D: -
size: -
V: TRBV28
DNA: TGTGCCAGCAGACAGAGCTCCTATAATTCACCCCTCCACTTT
CDR3: CASRQSSYNSPLHF

J: TRBJ1-1
D: -
size: -
V: TRBV13
DNA: TGTGCCAGCAGCTTATCTGCTTTGCAGGGGCAAGCTTTCTTT
CDR3: CASSLSALQGQAFF

J: TRBJ2-1
D: TRBD2
size: -
V: TRBV29-1
DNA: TGCAGCTCAGGGACTAGCGGGTCCTCCTACAATGAGCAGTTCTTC
CDR3: CSSGTSGSSYNEQFF

J: TRBJ1-2
D: TRBD1
size: -
V: TRBV11-2
DNA: TGTGCCAGCAGCCTAAGAGCGGGACAGCCGCCAGCGGATGGCTACACCTTC
CDR3: CASSLRAGQPPADGYTF

J: TRBJ1-4
D: -
size: -
V: TRBV4-3
DNA: TGCGCCAGCAGCCAAGCGGCCACCTCTAATGAAAAACTGTTTTTT
CDR3: CASSQAATSNEKLFF

J: TRBJ2-7
D: -
size: once
V: TRBV7-8
DNA: TGTGCCAGCAGCTTAGGACAGTCCGGCGGGGAGCAGTACTTC
CDR3: CASSLGQSGGEQYF

J: TRBJ1-1
D: -
size: -
V: TRBV28
DNA: TGTGCCAGCAGTTTATACGGGAACACTGAAGCTTTCTTT
CDR3: CASSLYGNTEAFF

J: TRBJ1-1
D: -
size: once
V: TRBV9
DNA: TGTGCCAGCAACACCCCACAACGGGGTACGTACACTGAAGCTTTCTTT
CDR3: CASNTPQRGTYTEAFF

J: TRBJ1-5
D: -
size: few
V: TRBV9
DNA: TGTGCCAGCAGCGCGGGGGACGGTTATCAGCCCCAGCATTTT
CDR3: CASSAGDGYQPQHF

J: TRBJ2-7
D: -
size: -
V: TRBV19
DNA: TGTGCCAGTAGTATGGCCCAGGGCTACGAGCAGTACTTC
CDR3: CASSMAQGYEQYF

J: TRBJ2-1
D: TRBD2
size: -
V: TRBV7-2
DNA: TGTGCCAGCAGCTTTAGCGGGAGGGATGAGCAGTTCTTC
CDR3: CASSFSGRDEQFF

J: TRBJ2-7
D: -
size: -
V: TRBV5-1
DNA: TGCGCCAGCAGCTCGGACGGTTTGAGCTCCTACGAGCAGTACTTC
CDR3: CASSSDGLSSYEQYF

J: TRBJ1-5
D: -
size: -
V: TRBV5-8
DNA: TGTGCCAGCAGCTTGGGACAACACTATAGCAATCAGCCCCAGCATTTT
CDR3: CASSLGQHYSNQPQHF

J: TRBJ2-3
D: TRBD2
size: -
V: TRBV5-3
DNA: TGTGCCAGAAGCCTTGGACTAGCTGTTATCACAGATACGCAGTATTTT
CDR3: CARSLGLAVITDTQYF

J: TRBJ1-1
D: -
size: -
V: TRBV7-9
DNA: TGTGCCAGCAGCTTGTCCGTGAACACTGAAGCTTTCTTT
CDR3: CASSLSVNTEAFF